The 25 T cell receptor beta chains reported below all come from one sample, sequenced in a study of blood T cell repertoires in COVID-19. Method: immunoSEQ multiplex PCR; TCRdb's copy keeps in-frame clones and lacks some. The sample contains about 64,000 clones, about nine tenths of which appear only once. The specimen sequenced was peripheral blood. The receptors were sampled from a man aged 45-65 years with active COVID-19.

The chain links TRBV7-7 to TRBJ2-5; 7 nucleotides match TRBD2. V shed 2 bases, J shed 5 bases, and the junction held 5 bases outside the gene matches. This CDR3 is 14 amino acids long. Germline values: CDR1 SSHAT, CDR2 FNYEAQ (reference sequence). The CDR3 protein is CASSLSGEGETQYF. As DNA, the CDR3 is TGTGCCAGCAGCTTATCGGGGGAGGGGGAGACCCAGTACTTC.

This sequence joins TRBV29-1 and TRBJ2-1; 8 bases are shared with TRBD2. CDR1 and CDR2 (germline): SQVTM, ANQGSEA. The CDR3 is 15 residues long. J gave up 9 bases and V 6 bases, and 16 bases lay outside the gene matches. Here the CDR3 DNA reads TGCAGCGTCGGATTGATGACGGGGGGGTCGAGTGAGCAGTTCTTC. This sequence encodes CSVGLMTGGSSEQFF.

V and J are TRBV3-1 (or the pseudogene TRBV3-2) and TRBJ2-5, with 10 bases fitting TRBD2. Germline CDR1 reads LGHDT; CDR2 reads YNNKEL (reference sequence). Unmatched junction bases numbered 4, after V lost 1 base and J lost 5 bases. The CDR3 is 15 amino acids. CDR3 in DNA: TGTGCCAGCAGCCAAGGGCTAGCGGGGGCGGAGACCCAGTACTTC. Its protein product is CASSQGLAGAETQYF.

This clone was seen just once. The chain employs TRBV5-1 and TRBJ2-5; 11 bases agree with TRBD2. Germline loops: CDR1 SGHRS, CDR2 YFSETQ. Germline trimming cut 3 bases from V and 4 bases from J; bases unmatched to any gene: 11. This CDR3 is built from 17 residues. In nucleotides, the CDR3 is TGCGCCAGCAGCTCTATTTTAGCGGGGGGGCCGGGAGAGACCCAGTACTTC. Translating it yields CASSSILAGGPGETQYF.

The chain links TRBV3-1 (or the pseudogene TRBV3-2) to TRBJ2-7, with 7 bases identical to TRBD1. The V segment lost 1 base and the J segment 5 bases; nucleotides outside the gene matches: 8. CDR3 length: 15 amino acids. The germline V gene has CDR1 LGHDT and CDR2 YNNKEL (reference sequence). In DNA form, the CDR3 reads TGTGCCAGCAGCCAAGGCCCGACAGGGTTCAACGAGCAGTACTTC. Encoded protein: CASSQGPTGFNEQYF.

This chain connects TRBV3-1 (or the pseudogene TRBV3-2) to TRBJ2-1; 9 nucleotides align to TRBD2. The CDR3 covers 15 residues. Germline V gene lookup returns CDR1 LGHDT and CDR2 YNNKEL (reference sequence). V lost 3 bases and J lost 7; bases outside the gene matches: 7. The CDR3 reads CASSQWLAGQNEQFF. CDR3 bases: TGTGCCAGCAGCCAGTGGCTAGCGGGGCAGAATGAGCAGTTCTTC.

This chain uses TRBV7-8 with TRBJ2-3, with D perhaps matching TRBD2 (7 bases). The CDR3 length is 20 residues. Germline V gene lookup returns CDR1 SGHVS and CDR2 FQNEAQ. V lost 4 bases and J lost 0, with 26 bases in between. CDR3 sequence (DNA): TGTGCCAGCAGCTCGGTAGGGGCTAGGGGGAGGGTGAGGAGCACAGATACGCAGTATTTT. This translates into CASSSVGARGRVRSTDTQYF.

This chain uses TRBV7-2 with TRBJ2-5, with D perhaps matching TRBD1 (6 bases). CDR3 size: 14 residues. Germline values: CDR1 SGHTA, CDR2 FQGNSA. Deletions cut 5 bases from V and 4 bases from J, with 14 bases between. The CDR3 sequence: CASSRPTGTETQYF. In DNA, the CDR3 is TGTGCCAGCAGCCGTCCTACAGGGACAGAGACCCAGTACTTC. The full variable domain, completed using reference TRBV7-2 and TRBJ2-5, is GAGVSQSPSNKVTEKGKDVELRCDPISGHTALYWYRQSLGQGLEFLIYFQGNSAPDKSGLPSDRFSAERTGGSVSTLTIQRTQQEDSAVYLCASSRPTGTETQYFGPGTRLLVL.

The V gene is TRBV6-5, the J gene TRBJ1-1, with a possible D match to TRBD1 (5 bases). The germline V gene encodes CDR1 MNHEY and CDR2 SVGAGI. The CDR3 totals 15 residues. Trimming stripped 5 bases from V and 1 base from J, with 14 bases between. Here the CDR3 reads CASSTPTVRNTEAFF. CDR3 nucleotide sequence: TGTGCCAGCAGTACGCCGACAGTGAGGAACACTGAAGCTTTCTTT.

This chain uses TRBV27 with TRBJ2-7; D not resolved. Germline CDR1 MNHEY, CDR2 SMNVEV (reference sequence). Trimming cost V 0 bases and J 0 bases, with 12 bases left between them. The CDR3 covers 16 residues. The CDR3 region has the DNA TGTGCCAGCAGTTTATCCTCAGATGTCAGCTCCTACGAGCAGTACTTC. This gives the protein CASSLSSDVSSYEQYF.

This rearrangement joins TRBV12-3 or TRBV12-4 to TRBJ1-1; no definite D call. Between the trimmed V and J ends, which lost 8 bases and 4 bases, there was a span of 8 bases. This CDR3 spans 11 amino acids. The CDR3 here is CASGPSTEAFF. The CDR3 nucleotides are TGTGCCAGCGGCCCTTCCACTGAAGCTTTCTTT.

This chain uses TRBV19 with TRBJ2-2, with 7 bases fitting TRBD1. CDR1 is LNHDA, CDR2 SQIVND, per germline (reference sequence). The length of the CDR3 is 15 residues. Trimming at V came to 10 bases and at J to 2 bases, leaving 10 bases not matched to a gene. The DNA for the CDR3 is TGTGCCACCACGCGGAAGGGGGCAAACACCGGGGAGCTGTTTTTT. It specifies CATTRKGANTGELFF.

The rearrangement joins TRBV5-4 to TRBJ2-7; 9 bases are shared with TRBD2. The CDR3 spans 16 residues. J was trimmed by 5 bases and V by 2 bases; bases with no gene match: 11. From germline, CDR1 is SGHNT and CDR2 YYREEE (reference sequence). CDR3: CASSFALAGRKDEQYF. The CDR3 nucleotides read TGTGCCAGCAGCTTTGCGCTAGCGGGAAGGAAGGACGAGCAGTACTTC.

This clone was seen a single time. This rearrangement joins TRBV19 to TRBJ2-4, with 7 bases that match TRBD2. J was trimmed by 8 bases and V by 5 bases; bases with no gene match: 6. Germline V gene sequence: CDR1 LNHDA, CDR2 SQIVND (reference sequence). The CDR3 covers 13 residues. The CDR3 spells CASSWGGSDIQYF. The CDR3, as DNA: TGTGCCAGTAGTTGGGGGGGATCGGACATTCAGTACTTC.

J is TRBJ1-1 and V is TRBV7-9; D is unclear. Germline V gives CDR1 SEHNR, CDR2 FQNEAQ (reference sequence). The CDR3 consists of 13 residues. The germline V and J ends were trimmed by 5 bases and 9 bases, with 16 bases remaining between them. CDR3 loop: CASSVTPTYQAFF. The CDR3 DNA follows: TGTGCCAGCAGCGTAACCCCGACTTACCAAGCTTTCTTT.

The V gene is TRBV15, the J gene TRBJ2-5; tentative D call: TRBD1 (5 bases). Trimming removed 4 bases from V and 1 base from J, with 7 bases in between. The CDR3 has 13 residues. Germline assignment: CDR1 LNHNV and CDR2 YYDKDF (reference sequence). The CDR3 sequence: CATSNQGQETQYF. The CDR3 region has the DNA TGTGCCACCAGCAATCAGGGCCAAGAGACCCAGTACTTC.

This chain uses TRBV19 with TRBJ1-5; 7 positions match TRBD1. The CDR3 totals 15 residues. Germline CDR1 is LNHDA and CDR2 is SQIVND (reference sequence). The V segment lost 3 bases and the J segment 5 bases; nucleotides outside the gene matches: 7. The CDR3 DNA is TGTGCCAGTAGTATGACTTCAGGGGGTCATCAGCCCCAGCATTTT. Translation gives CASSMTSGGHQPQHF.

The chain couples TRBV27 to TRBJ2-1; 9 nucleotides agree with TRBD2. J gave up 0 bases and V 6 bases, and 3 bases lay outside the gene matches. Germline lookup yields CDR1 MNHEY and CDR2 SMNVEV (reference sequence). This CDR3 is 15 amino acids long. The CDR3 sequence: CASSLSGSSYNEQFF. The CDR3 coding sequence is TGTGCCAGCAGCCTTAGCGGGAGCTCCTACAATGAGCAGTTCTTC.

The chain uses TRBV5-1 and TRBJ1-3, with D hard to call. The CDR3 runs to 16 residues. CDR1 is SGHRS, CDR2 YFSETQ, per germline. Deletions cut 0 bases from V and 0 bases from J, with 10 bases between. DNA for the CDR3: TGCGCCAGCAGCTTGGCCGACATGAGCTCTGGAAACACCATATATTTT. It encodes CASSLADMSSGNTIYF.

Written as DNA, the CDR3 is TGTGCCAGCAGCTTGGGGGGGTCAAATTCACCCCTCCACTTT. Translation gives CASSLGGSNSPLHF. The chain carries TRBV13 and TRBJ1-6, with D perhaps matching TRBD1 (5 bases). Germline V gives CDR1 PRHDT, CDR2 FYEKMQ (reference sequence). Trimming took off 3 bases at V and 7 bases at J, with 10 bases between the two ends. CDR3 length: 14 residues.

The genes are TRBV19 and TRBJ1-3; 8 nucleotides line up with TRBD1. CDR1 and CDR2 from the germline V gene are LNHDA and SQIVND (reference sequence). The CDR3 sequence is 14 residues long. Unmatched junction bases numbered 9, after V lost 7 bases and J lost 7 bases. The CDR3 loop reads CASTLGQGRNTIYF. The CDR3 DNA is TGTGCCAGTACCCTCGGACAGGGCCGGAACACCATATATTTT.

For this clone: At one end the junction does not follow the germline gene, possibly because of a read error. The CDR3 DNA reads as TGTGCCAGCGGCCACCGAGGGTTTACTGAAGCTTTCTTT. Its protein is CASGHRGFTEAFF. The chain joins TRBV3-1 (or the pseudogene TRBV3-2) to TRBJ1-1, with D unresolved. Germline V lookup: CDR1 LGHDT, CDR2 YNNKEL (reference sequence). CDR3 length equals 13 residues.

The CDR3 DNA follows: TGTGCCAGCAGCGTAGTCCCAGGCCGGCAAGAGACCCAGTACTTC. Encoded protein: CASSVVPGRQETQYF. V gene TRBV9 combines with J gene TRBJ2-5; no definite D call. Trimming left V 0 bases short and J 2 bases short, with 11 bases between. The CDR3 covers 15 residues. Germline assignment: CDR1 SGDLS and CDR2 YYNGEE.

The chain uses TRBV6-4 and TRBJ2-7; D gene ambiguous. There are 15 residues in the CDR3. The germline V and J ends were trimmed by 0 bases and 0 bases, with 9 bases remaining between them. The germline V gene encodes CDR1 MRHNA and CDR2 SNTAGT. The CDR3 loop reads CASSDSSSASYEQYF. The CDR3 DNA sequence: TGTGCCAGCAGTGACTCTTCTAGTGCCTCCTACGAGCAGTACTTC.

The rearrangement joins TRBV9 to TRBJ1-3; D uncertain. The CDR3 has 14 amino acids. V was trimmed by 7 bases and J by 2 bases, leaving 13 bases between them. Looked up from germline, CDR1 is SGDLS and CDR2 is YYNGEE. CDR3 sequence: CASQREGAGNTIYF. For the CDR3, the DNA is TGTGCCAGCCAGAGGGAGGGAGCTGGAAACACCATATATTTT.